This T cell receptor (beta chain) comes out of a study of regulatory T cells in long-lasting Graves disease. On the study more broadly: For a period under 3 months, newly diagnosed Graves' patients had taken antithyroid drugs.

Arm-PCR of CDR3 regions with iRepertoire HTBI primers generated TCR beta libraries. TCRdb processed the multiplex PCR reads anew with MiXCR; each CDR3 protein has one entry. The sample carries around 460,000 distinct CDR3 sequences, 12% to 15% recorded once. The time point was: newly diagnosed GD, antithyroid drugs for less than 3 months. PBMC RNA served as the TCR library source. The patients were enrolled through endocrinology in Xi'an, China. J lost 0 bases, V lost 7 bases, and 10 bases had no gene match. CDR3 size: 17 residues. CDR1 and CDR2 from the germline V gene are MNHEY and SVGEGT. This clonotype was found many times. The same specimen was also included in a second study, on T cells in Graves' hyperthyroidism and ophthalmopathy. That work states: Peripheral blood also featured most of the thyroid clonotypes expanded above 0.001.

This specimen was peripheral blood mononuclear cells (PBMCs), taken at new diagnosis, from a patient treated with antithyroid drugs. This TCR was sampled from a woman between 50 and 59 years old with Graves disease. The chain is built from TRBV6-2 or TRBV6-3 and TRBJ2-3, with 10 bases aligning to TRBD1. The CDR3 region has the DNA TGTGCCAGCATCCCACTGACAGGGGGCCTTAGCACAGATACGCAGTATTTT. It is translated as CASIPLTGGLSTDTQYF.